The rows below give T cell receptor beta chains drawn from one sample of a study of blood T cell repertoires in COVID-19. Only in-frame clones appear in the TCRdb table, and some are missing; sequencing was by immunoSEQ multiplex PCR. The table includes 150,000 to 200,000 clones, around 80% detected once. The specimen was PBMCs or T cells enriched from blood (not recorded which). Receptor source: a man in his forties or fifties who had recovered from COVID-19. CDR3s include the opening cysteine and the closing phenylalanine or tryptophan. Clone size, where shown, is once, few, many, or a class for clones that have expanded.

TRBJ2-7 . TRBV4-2 CASSLQTSGGNSEQYF
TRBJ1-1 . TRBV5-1 CASSLVRQRRGEAFF
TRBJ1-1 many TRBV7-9 CASSSRAMGGEAFF
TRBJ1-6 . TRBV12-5 CASSPRANSPLHF
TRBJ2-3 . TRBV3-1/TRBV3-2 CASSQEGSGGASRYF
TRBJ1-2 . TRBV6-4 CASSDQGYGYTF
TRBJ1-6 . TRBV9 CASSTRQGNSPLHF
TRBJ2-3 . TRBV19 CASSMGGTSGWITDTQYF
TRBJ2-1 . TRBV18 CASSLTSGYNEQFF
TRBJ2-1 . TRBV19 CASSIRLGMSYNEQFF
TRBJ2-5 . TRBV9 CASSVAGGERFQETQYF
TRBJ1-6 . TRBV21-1 CASSKEGTAYNSPLHF
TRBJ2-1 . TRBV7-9 CASSPRTSGDNEQFF
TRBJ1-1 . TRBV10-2 CASSETGLNTEAFF
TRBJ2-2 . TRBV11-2 CASSLSRGGNTGELFF
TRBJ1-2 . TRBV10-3 CATHWTGEGYTF
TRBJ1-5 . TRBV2 CASGGQTMQPQHF
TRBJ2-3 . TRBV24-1 CATSDGKRDTDTQYF
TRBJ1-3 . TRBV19 CASLPGQPLSGNTIYF
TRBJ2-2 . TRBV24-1 CATSDPWTGPDLNTGELFF
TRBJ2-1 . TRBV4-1 CASSQEGGTYITNEQFF
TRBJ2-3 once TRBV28 CAGKRGGSDTQYF
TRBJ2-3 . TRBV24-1 CATSAGTGGPGDTQYF
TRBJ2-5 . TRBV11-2 CASSLGRGGQETQYF
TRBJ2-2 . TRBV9 CASSVVPPGSTGELFF
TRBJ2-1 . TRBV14 CASSRSGGVWNEQFF
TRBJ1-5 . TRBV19 CASSQPDRDQPQHF
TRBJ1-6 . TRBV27 CASSSKIIDRVRNSPLHF
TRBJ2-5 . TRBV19 CASSQRGAGETQYF
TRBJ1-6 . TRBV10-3 CAISATGNGSPLHF
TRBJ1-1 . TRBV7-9 CASSRGGTGIGNTEAFF
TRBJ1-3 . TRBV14 CASSTIHSSGNTIYF
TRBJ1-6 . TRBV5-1 CASSLERDSPLHF
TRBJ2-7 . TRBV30 CAWKTGPYEQYF
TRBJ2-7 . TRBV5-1 CASSQEQGFYEQYF
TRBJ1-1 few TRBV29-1 CSVLGGIEEAFF